This T cell receptor beta chain was documented in a study of T cells in Graves' hyperthyroidism and ophthalmopathy. TCR beta CDR3 regions were amplified from RNA. A set of HTBI primers served as the primers for a first-round RT-PCR of the TCR CDR3. TCRdb redid the calling of the multiplex PCR reads with MiXCR, one entry per CDR3 protein. The sample contains more than 250,000 distinct CDR3 sequences, about 15% of which appear only once. This CDR3 has 13 residues. Between the trimmed V and J ends, which lost 6 bases and 5 bases, there was a span of 13 bases. Germline CDR1 reads SGHNT; CDR2 reads YENEEA.

The TCR sequence derives from a woman between 50 and 59 years old with Graves' hyperthyroidism that later progressed to Graves' ophthalmopathy. The chain recombines TRBV11-3 with TRBJ1-1, with D hard to call. The sequenced sample consisted of blood. CDR3 loop: CASSVYRGTEAFF. The DNA for the CDR3 is TGTGCCAGCAGTGTCTATCGAGGTACTGAAGCTTTCTTT.